A single sample is the source of the 10 T cell receptor beta chains below, sequenced in a study of blood T cells in healthy people across ages. For the second PCR, which ran for 7 to 11 cycles, a sample-barcoded 5' primer and a J-beta primer mix were used. Each CDR3 protein gets one entry after TCRdb re-called the 5' RACE reads with MiXCR. In the table there are some 1.4 million distinct CDR3 sequences, around two fifths of which are singletons. Input material: blood. These receptors originate from a woman aged 18 to 35 in good health.

The gene calls are TRBV7-9 and TRBJ1-2; D perhaps matches TRBD1 (6 bases). CDR1 is SEHNR, CDR2 FQNEAQ, per germline (reference sequence). The CDR3 consists of 15 residues. The ends were cut back, 2 bases at V and 5 bases at J, with 15 bases in the middle. CDR3 sequence (DNA): TGTGCCAGCAGCTTATCCATACGGGGGGCTTATGGCTACACCTTC. Protein product: CASSLSIRGAYGYTF.

About this clonotype itself: One junction end disagrees with the germline gene, perhaps due to a read error. V is TRBV27 and J is TRBJ2-3; D may be TRBD2 (5 bases). The CDR3 sequence is 15 residues long. Germline lookup yields CDR1 MNHEY and CDR2 SMNVEV (reference sequence). The CDR3 reads CASSLSPILAPTKYF. In DNA, the CDR3 is TGTGCCAGCAGTTTATCGCCTATCCTAGCTCCTACGAAGTATTTT.

The V and J genes are TRBV7-8 and TRBJ1-4; D may be TRBD1 (6 bases). There are 14 residues in the CDR3. The germline V and J ends were trimmed by 5 bases and 5 bases, with 12 bases remaining between them. CDR1 is SGHVS, CDR2 FQNEAQ, per germline. In nucleotides, the CDR3 is TGTGCCAGCAGCCCCGGGACATGGAATGAAAAACTGTTTTTT. Translated: CASSPGTWNEKLFF.

Concerning this clonotype itself: Relative to the germline gene, one junction end is altered; a read error may explain this. The V and J genes are TRBV14 and TRBJ2-6; unclear D gene. Looked up from germline, CDR1 is SGHDN and CDR2 is FVKESK. This CDR3 contains 14 residues. CDR3 amino acids: CASNQVAGANVLTF. Here the CDR3 DNA reads TGTGCCAGCAACCAAGTCGCTGGGGCCAACGTCCTGACTTTC.

This clonotype came up a few times. The V and J genes are TRBV10-3 and TRBJ1-5; D is possibly TRBD1 (5 bases). V lost 2 bases and J lost 3, with 8 bases in between. This CDR3 has 14 residues. Germline CDR1 ENHRY, CDR2 SYGVKD. CDR3 loop: CAISEGADNQPQHF. The CDR3 coding sequence is TGTGCCATCAGTGAGGGGGCAGACAATCAGCCCCAGCATTTT.

The chain carries TRBV19 and TRBJ2-6; no clear D. V lost 3 bases and J 0 bases, leaving 9 bases between the germline ends. Germline assignment: CDR1 LNHDA and CDR2 SQIVND (reference sequence). This CDR3 has 16 amino acids. The CDR3 DNA sequence: TGTGCCAGTAGTATTGGGTATCTCTCTGGGGCCAACGTCCTGACTTTC. It codes for CASSIGYLSGANVLTF.

The chain is built from TRBV7-2 and TRBJ1-1; no clear D gene. Germline lookup yields CDR1 SGHTA and CDR2 FQGNSA. The CDR3 runs 15 residues. With 5 bases removed from V and 4 bases from J, the gap between germline ends came to 17 bases. The DNA of the CDR3 is TGTGCCAGCAGCCCCGGCCCTCCGGGGAGCACTGAAGCTTTCTTT. Translated, it gives CASSPGPPGSTEAFF. Based on the CDR3 plus reference TRBV7-2 and TRBJ1-1, the full variable domain is GAGVSQSPSNKVTEKGKDVELRCDPISGHTALYWYRQSLGQGLEFLIYFQGNSAPDKSGLPSDRFSAERTGGSVSTLTIQRTQQEDSAVYLCASSPGPPGSTEAFFGQGTRLTVV.

The chain employs TRBV5-1 and TRBJ2-7, with 10 bases fitting TRBD1. The junction had 12 bases not matched to a gene; V was cut back by 5 bases and J by 7 bases. The CDR3 is 15 residues long. In germline, CDR1 is SGHRS, CDR2 YFSETQ. The CDR3 sequence is CASRRPGQGWNEQYF. The CDR3 bases are TGCGCCAGCAGGCGTCCGGGACAGGGGTGGAATGAGCAGTACTTC.

The genes are TRBV7-9 and TRBJ2-7; 9 bases match TRBD1. With 5 bases clipped from V and 3 bases from J, the junction kept 5 bases outside the gene matches. The V gene's germline CDR1 is SEHNR and CDR2 FQNEAQ (reference sequence). The CDR3 covers 14 residues. This chain's CDR3 is CASSPSGQGYEQYF. The DNA of the CDR3 is TGTGCCAGCAGCCCATCGGGACAGGGCTACGAGCAGTACTTC.

This clonotype was found a few times. V gene TRBV5-1 combines with J gene TRBJ2-3, with 8 nucleotides matching TRBD1. This CDR3 is built from 16 residues. Germline trimming cut 0 bases from V and 1 base from J; bases unmatched to any gene: 4. Looked up from germline, CDR1 is SGHRS and CDR2 is YFSETQ. The DNA of the CDR3 is TGCGCCAGCAGCTTGGTCGTGACAGGGGGCACAGATACGCAGTATTTT. It is translated as CASSLVVTGGTDTQYF.